Sequencing of this T cell receptor beta chain was carried out in a study of blood T cell repertoires in COVID-19. About the research overall: Collection of acute and convalescent COVID-19 samples took place in the United States, Italy and Spain. T cells, B-cell-depleted T cells, or PBMCs provided the cDNA or gDNA that served as material.

Original methodology: Reference gene primer amplification gave nucleated cell count estimates. Produced via immunoSEQ multiplex PCR; TCRdb's table is partial and in-frame only. D and trimming come from the DNA, and the V and J calls and clone size come from that table. Found here are about 300,000 clones, around 86% of them singletons; the top ten hold about 14%. Trimming left V 0 bases short and J 3 bases short, with 9 bases between. The CDR3 spans 15 residues. Looked up from germline, CDR1 is SEHNR and CDR2 is FQNEAQ (reference sequence). Sequencing was done on a sample of peripheral blood. This TCR derives from a human donor in a cohort sampled during active COVID-19. The chain has TRBV7-9 and TRBJ1-5, with D possibly being TRBD1 (5 bases). CDR3 in amino acids: CASSLAGAINQPQHF. CDR3 bases: TGTGCCAGCAGCTTAGCAGGGGCCATCAATCAGCCCCAGCATTTT.